This T cell receptor beta chain was captured by sequencing in a study of shared clonotypes between healthy human individuals. DNA at around 190 ng, about 30,000 T cell genomes, went into sorted-subset replicate PCRs. Some clones are missing from TCRdb's copy, which holds only in-frame ones; the method was immunoSEQ multiplex PCR. The top ten hold around 0.25% of the sample, which has about 800,000 clones, 90% to 97% seen once. Terminally differentiated effector memory CD45RA+ cells were excluded by CCR7 positive selection of CD45RO-negative cells. The material sequenced was naive CD8+ T cells sorted from blood. The sequence was obtained from a man younger than 40 in good health.

The CDR3 here is CASSGSASSGNTIYF. DNA of the CDR3: TGCGCCAGCAGTGGTTCGGCCAGCTCTGGAAACACCATATATTTT. The rearrangement uses TRBV10-2 and TRBJ1-3, with unresolved D. Trimming took 4 bases from V and 0 from J, leaving 10 bases between them. From germline, CDR1 is WSHSY and CDR2 SAAADI. This CDR3 has 15 amino acids.